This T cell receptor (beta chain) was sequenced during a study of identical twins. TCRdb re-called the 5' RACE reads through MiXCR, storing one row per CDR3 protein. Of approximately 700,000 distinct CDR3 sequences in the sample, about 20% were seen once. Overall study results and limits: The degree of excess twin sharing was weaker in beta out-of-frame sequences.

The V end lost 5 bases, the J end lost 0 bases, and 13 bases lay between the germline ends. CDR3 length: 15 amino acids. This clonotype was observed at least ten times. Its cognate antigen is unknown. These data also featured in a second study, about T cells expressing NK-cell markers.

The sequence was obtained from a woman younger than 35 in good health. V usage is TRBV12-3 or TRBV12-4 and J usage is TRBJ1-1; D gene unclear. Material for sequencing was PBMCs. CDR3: CASSPLTGLNTEAFF. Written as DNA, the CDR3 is TGTGCCAGCAGTCCCCTTACCGGGCTGAACACTGAAGCTTTCTTT.